This T cell receptor beta chain is from a study of technical replicates of blood from a few donors (dated by TCRdb to 2016 to 2017). The library was obtained by the immunoSEQ multiplex PCR assay. Entries here come from immuneACCESS through TCRdb and include only in-frame sequences with V and J called. Some clones fail to appear in such tables; in the studies checked, an unresolved V gene covers under half of the shortfall, and the cause of the remainder is unknown. The sample includes about 79,000 clones, with 90% to 95% observed a single time. Of the sample, 0.26% falls within the top ten clones. The cysteine opens and the phenylalanine closes a CDR3 of 17 amino acids. Here the CDR3 DNA is all that survives: 51 bases in frame from base 1. At the junction V is shortened by 2 bases and J by 0 bases; bases outside the gene matches: 6. CDR1 is given as SGHVS and CDR2 as FNYEAQ, both from the germline V gene.

For this clone: It lacks a known antigen. No qualities accompany the bases; no much larger clone lies one base away.

Rearrangement joined TRBV7-6 to TRBJ2-5, with TRBD2 identical over 10 junction bases. The source of this sequence is a human donor in good health. The sample taken for sequencing was T cells isolated from PBMCs. The CDR3 amino acid sequence is: CASSLRLAGAYQETQYF. The DNA sequence is as follows: TGTGCCAGCAGCTTAAGGCTAGCGGGGGCGTACCAAGAGACCCAGTACTTC. With the portions outside the CDR3 filled from the reference TRBV7-6 and TRBJ2-5 genes, the complete variable region becomes GAGVSQSPRYKVTKRGQDVALRCDPISGHVSLYWYRQALGQGPEFLTYFNYEAQQDKSGLPNDRFSAERPEGSISTLTIQRTEQRDSAMYRCASSLRLAGAYQETQYFGPGTRLLVL.